One and the same sample provided the 2 T cell receptor beta chains below, sequenced in a study of T cells after yellow fever vaccination. A single record per CDR3 protein comes from TCRdb applying MiXCR to the 5' RACE reads. The sample lists 200,000 to 250,000 distinct CDR3 sequences, around 3.1% occurring once. The material sequenced was CD4+ T cells sorted from PBMCs, taken 10 days after the yellow fever booster vaccination. Receptors originate from a young man who received the YFV17D yellow fever vaccine.

This clonotype was recorded many times. The rearrangement uses TRBV6-1 and TRBJ2-7; D is perhaps TRBD1 (5 bases). V was clipped by 3 bases and J by 4 bases, with 7 bases between them. This CDR3 has 12 residues. Germline V gene lookup returns CDR1 MNHNS and CDR2 SASEGT. In DNA, the CDR3 is TGTGCCAGCAGTGACAGGGAATACGAGCAGTACGTC. The encoded protein is CASSDREYEQYV.

This clonotype occurred a few times. J is TRBJ2-5 and V is TRBV6-1; D is possibly TRBD1 (6 bases). The V end was cut by 6 bases, the J end by 2 bases, with 13 bases between. CDR3 length: 14 amino acids. CDR1 and CDR2 (germline): MNHNS, SASEGT. The CDR3 is CASSRQDGQETQYF. In nucleotides, the CDR3 is TGTGCCAGCAGCCGACAGGACGGGCAAGAGACCCAGTACTTC.